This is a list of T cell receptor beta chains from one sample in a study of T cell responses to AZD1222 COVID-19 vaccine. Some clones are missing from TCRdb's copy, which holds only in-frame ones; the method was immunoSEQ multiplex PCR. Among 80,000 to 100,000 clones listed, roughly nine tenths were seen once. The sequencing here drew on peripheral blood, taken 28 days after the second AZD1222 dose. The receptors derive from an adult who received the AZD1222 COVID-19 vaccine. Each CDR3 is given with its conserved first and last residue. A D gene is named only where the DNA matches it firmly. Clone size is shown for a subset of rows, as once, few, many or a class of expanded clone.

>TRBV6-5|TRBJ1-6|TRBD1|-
TGTGCCAGCAAGACGGACAGGTTGAATAATTCACCCCTCCACTTT
CASKTDRLNNSPLHF
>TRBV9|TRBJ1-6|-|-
TGTGCCAGCAGCGTATACCCGACAACTGGTGATTCACCCCTCCACTTT
CASSVYPTTGDSPLHF
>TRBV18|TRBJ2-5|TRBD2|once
TGTGCCAGCTCAGCTAAGACTAGCGGGGCTGAGACCCAGTACTTC
CASSAKTSGAETQYF
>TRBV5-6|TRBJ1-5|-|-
TGTGCCAGCAGCTTGAGGCAGGAGGGACGTAGCAATCAGCCCCAGCATTTT
CASSLRQEGRSNQPQHF
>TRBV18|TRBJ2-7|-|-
TGTGCCAGCTCCCCCGTCCCTATATCCTACGAGCAGTACTTC
CASSPVPISYEQYF
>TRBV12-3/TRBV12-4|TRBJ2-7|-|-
TGTGCCAGCAGTTCGACCCGCTACGAGCAGTACTTC
CASSSTRYEQYF
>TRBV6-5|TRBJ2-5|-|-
TGTGCCAGCTCCGGGGACACCCAAGAGACCCAGTACTTC
CASSGDTQETQYF
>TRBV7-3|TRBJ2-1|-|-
TGTGCCAGCAGCTTATATGGGGCAACCTACAATGAGCAGTTCTTC
CASSLYGATYNEQFF
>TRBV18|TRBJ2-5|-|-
TGTGCCAGCTCAACCGGGACTCCACAAGAGACCCAGTACTTC
CASSTGTPQETQYF
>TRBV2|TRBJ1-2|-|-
TGTGCCAGCAGTGAGGTGGGCTATGGCTACACCTTC
CASSEVGYGYTF
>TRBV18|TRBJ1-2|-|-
TGTGCCAGCTCATCCGTTGCAGGGGAAGGCTACACCTTC
CASSSVAGEGYTF
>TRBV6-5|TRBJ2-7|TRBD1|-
TGTGCCAGCAGTTACCGACGGACAGGAGGCTACGAGCAGTACTTC
CASSYRRTGGYEQYF
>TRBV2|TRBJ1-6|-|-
TGTGCCAGCAGAGCCGGGACAACCAATTCACCCCTCCACTTT
CASRAGTTNSPLHF
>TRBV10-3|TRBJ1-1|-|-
TGTGCCATCAGTGACCACAGTGGGTCGGGGTTCGCTGAAGCTTTCTTT
CAISDHSGSGFAEAFF
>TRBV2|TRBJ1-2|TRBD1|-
TGTGCCAGCATTTCCAGGGGGCGAGGATATGGCTACACCTTC
CASISRGRGYGYTF
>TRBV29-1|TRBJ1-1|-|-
TGCAGCGGGGGAGTAATAGGAAGGGAGACTGAAGCTTTCTTT
CSGGVIGRETEAFF
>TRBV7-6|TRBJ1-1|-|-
TGTGCCAGCAGCTTAGGATCATCCGGGGGCGGCACTGAAGCTTTCTTT
CASSLGSSGGGTEAFF
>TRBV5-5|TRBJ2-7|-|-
TGTGCCAGCAGCTTGGGGGTTGGCCCCTACGAGCAGTACTTC
CASSLGVGPYEQYF
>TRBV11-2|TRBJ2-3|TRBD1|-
TGTGCCAGCAGGGCGGCCGACAGGGGAGTCACAGATACGCAGTATTTT
CASRAADRGVTDTQYF
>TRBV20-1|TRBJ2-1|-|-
TGCAGTGCGGAACATTACAATGAGCAGTTCTTC
CSAEHYNEQFF
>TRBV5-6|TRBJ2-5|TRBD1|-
TGTGCCAGCAGCCCCGGACAGGGGGAGACCCAGTACTTC
CASSPGQGETQYF
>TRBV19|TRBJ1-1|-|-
TGTGCCAGTAGTGGGGGCTCGAGGACTGAAGCTTTCTTT
CASSGGSRTEAFF
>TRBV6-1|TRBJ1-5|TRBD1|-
TGTGCCAGCAGTGGCCAGGGGGTTTTAGGCAATCAGCCCCAGCATTTT
CASSGQGVLGNQPQHF
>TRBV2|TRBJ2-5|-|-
TGTGCCAGCAGTGCCCGACTCTTTTCACAAGAGACCCAGTACTTC
CASSARLFSQETQYF
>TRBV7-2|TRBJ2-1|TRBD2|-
TGTGCCAGCAGTTTAGCGGGGGGCTACAATGAGCAGTTCTTC
CASSLAGGYNEQFF
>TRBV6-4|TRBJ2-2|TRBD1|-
TGTGCCAGCAGTCCAGACAGGGTATCCGGGGAGCTGTTTTTT
CASSPDRVSGELFF
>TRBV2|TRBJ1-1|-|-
TGTGCCAGCACCAGCCATTCGATGAACACTGAAGCTTTCTTT
CASTSHSMNTEAFF
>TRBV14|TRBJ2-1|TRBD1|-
TGTGCCAGCAGCCAAGGACAGGGACACTACAATGAGCAGTTCTTC
CASSQGQGHYNEQFF
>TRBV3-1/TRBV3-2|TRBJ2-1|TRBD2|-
TGTGCCAGCAGCTCACTAGCGGGGGGGGGAAATGAGCAGTTCTTC
CASSSLAGGGNEQFF
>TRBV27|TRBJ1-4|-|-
TGTGCCAGCAGTTGGGAATTCACACTAACTAATGAAAAACTGTTTTTT
CASSWEFTLTNEKLFF
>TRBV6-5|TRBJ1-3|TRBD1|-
TGTGCCAGCAGAGACAGGGGAGGTGGAAACACCATATATTTT
CASRDRGGGNTIYF
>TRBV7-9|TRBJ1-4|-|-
TGTGCCAGCAGCTTTTCTGAAAAACTGTTTTTT
CASSFSEKLFF
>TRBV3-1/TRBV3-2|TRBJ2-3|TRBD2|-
TGTGCCAGCAGATCCGGACTAGCGGGGCCCACAGATACGCAGTATTTT
CASRSGLAGPTDTQYF
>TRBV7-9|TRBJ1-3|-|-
TGTGCCAGCAGCTTAGCGAGGGCGGGTTCGGCGGCTGGAAACACCATATATTTT
CASSLARAGSAAGNTIYF
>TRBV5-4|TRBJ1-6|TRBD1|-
TGTGCCAGCAGCCCGTACGGACAGGAGACCTATAATTCACCCCTCCACTTT
CASSPYGQETYNSPLHF
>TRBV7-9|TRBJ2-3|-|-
TGTGCCAGCAGCTTAGGTCAAGCCGGGGATACGCAGTATTTT
CASSLGQAGDTQYF
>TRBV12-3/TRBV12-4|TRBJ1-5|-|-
TGTGCCAGCAGGAGACAGGTCAATCAGCCCCAGCATTTT
CASRRQVNQPQHF
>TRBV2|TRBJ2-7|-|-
TGTGCCAGCAGTGAAGAAAGGGACTCCTACGAGCAGTACTTC
CASSEERDSYEQYF
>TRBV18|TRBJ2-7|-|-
TGTGCCAGCTCACCGGGCCGGGGGTCCTACGAGCAGTACTTC
CASSPGRGSYEQYF
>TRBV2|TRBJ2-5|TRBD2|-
TGTGCCAGCAGCCGCGGACTAGCGGGGGGCAGGAAGACCCAGTACTTC
CASSRGLAGGRKTQYF
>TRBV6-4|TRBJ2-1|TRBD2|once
TGTGCCAGCAGTCGGACTAGCGGGGATTACAATGAGCAGTTCTTC
CASSRTSGDYNEQFF
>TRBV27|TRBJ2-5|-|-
TGTGCCAGCAGGTCGGGCCTCAGTGGGACCCAGTACTTC
CASRSGLSGTQYF
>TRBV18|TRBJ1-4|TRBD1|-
TGTGCCAGCTCACCACCGCACCGGGGGACAGGGGGAGAAAAACTGTTTTTT
CASSPPHRGTGGEKLFF
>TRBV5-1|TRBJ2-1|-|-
TGCGCCAGCAGCCCTTACTCCGGGCCGACGCCATACAATGAGCAGTTCTTC
CASSPYSGPTPYNEQFF
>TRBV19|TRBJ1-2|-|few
TGTGCCAGTCGGTCCGGGCGGGACTATGGCTACACCTTC
CASRSGRDYGYTF
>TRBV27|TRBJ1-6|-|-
TGTGCCAGCAGTTTTCACAGCCTTAATTCACCCCTCCACTTT
CASSFHSLNSPLHF
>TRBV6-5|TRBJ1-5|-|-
TGTGCCAGCAGTTACCAGCGACAGGCGCCCCAGCATTTT
CASSYQRQAPQHF
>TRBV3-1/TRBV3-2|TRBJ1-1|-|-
TGTGCCAGCAGCCAAGACATTGAAGCTTTCTTT
CASSQDIEAFF
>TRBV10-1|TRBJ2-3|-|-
TGCGCCAGCAGTGATGGGGGATCCACAGATACGCAGTATTTT
CASSDGGSTDTQYF
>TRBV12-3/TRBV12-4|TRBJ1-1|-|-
TGTGCCAGCAGTTTTACTAGTACTGAAGCTTTCTTT
CASSFTSTEAFF
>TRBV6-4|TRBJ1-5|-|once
TGTGCCAGCAGTGCCCCAGGCAAGAGCAATCAGCCCCAGCATTTT
CASSAPGKSNQPQHF
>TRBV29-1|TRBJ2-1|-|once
TGCAGCGTTGAGAGTACAGGGAAATTCAATGAGCAGTTCTTC
CSVESTGKFNEQFF
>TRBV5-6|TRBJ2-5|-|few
TGTGCCAGCAGCTTGGGGGCCCCAGGGACCCAGTACTTC
CASSLGAPGTQYF
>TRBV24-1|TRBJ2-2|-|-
TGTGCCACCAGTGGGGGGCCGGGCACCGGGGAGCTGTTTTTT
CATSGGPGTGELFF
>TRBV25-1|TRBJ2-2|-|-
TGTGCCAGCAGTGAATCTACAGGAGGTGGCGGGGAGCTGTTTTTT
CASSESTGGGGELFF
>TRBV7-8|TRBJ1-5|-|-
TGTGCCAGCAGCTTAGCGCCCGGCAGGTTGAATCAGCCCCAGCATTTT
CASSLAPGRLNQPQHF